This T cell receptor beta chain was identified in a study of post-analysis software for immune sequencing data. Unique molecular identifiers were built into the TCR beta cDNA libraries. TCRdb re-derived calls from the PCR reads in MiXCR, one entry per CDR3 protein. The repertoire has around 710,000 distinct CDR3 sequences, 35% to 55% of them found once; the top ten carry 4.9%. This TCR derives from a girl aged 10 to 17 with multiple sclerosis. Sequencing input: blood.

CDR3 amino acids: CASRPSPLHQPQHF. CDR3 coding DNA: TGCGCCAGCAGACCTAGCCCGCTACATCAGCCCCAGCATTTT. The chain employs TRBV5-1 and TRBJ1-5; D gene unclear. Trimming shortened V by 5 bases and J by 5 bases, and 14 bases separated the two germline ends. Germline V gene lookup returns CDR1 SGHRS and CDR2 YFSETQ. The CDR3 consists of 14 residues.